This T cell receptor (beta chain) derives from a study of identical twins. TCRdb called the 5' RACE reads again in MiXCR, with one record for every CDR3 protein. Of about 550,000 distinct CDR3 sequences listed, around 20% are singletons. Trimming removed 4 bases from V and 0 bases from J, with 9 bases in between. Germline V lookup: CDR1 LGHNA, CDR2 YNFKEQ. The CDR3 runs 15 residues. These records were also assigned to another study, of yellow fever vaccine responses in identical twins.

The genes are TRBV4-2 and TRBJ1-4; D ambiguous. Specimen: CD4+ T cells sorted from blood. This sequence was found in a woman aged 18-29 years in good health. CDR3: CASSPQPATNEKLFF. The CDR3 DNA sequence: TGTGCCAGCAGCCCGCAGCCTGCAACTAATGAAAAACTGTTTTTT.